This TCR beta chain was recorded in a study of blood T cell repertoires in COVID-19. Study-wide context: Collection of acute and convalescent COVID-19 samples took place in the United States, Italy and Spain. The analysed material was cDNA or gDNA that came from T cells, B-cell-depleted T cells, or PBMCs.

Germline trimming cut 6 bases from V and 0 bases from J; bases unmatched to any gene: 7. Germline CDR1 and CDR2: MNHEY and SVGAGI. The CDR3 is 15 amino acids. As processed by the authors: Amplification of reference gene primers provided the estimated nucleated cell counts. Profiled with immunoSEQ multiplex PCR; TCRdb holds only in-frame clones, not every one. V, J and clone size reflect that table, while D and trimming were determined from the DNA. The sample carries about 190,000 clones, more than 75% recorded once. This clone appeared a few times. The chain combines TRBV6-5 with TRBJ2-7; TRBD1 agrees at 8 bases. The sequenced sample consisted of peripheral blood. The receptor comes from a middle-aged man with active or convalescent COVID-19. In nucleotides, the CDR3 is TGTGCCAGCAGAGCACAGGGACAGGTCTCCTACGAGCAGTACTTC. This codes for CASRAQGQVSYEQYF.